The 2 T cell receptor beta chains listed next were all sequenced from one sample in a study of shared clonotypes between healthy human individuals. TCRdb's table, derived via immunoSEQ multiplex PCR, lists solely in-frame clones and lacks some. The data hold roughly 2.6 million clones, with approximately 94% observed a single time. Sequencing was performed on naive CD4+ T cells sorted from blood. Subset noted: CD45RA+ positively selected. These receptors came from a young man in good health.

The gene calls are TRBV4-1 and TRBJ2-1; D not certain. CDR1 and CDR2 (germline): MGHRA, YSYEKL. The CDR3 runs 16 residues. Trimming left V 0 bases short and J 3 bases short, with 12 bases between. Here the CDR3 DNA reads TGCGCCAGCAGCCAAGATCAAATCGCCAGCTACAATGAGCAGTTCTTC. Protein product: CASSQDQIASYNEQFF.

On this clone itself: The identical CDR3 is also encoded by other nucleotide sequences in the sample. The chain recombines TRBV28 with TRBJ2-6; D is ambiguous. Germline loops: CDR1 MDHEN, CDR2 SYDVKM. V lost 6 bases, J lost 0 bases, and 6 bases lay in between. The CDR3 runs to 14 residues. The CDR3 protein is CASRAGSGANVLTF. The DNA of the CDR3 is TGTGCCAGCAGGGCCGGCTCTGGGGCCAACGTCCTGACTTTC.